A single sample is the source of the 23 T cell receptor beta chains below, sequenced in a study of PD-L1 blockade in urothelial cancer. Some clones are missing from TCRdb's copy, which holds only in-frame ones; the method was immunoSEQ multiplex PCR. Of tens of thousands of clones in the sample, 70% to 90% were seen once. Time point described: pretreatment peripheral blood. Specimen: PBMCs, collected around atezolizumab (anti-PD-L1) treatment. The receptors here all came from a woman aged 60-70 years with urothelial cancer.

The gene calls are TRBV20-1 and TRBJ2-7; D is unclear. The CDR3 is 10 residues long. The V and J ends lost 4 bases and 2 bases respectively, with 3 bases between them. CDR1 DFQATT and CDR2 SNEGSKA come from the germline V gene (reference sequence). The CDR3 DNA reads TGCAGTGCTAAGCCCTACGAGCAGTACTTC. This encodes CSAKPYEQYF.

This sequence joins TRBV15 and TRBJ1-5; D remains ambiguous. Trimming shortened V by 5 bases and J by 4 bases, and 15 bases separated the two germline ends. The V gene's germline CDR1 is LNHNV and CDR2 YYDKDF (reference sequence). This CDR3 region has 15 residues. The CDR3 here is CATSLGGSRNQPQHF. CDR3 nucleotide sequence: TGTGCCACCAGCCTGGGAGGGTCGAGGAATCAGCCCCAGCATTTT.

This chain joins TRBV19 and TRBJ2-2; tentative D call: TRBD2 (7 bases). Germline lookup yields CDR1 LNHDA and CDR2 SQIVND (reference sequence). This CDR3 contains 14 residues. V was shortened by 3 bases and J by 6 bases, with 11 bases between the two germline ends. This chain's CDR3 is CASSIAGAPGELFF. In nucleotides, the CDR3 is TGTGCCAGTAGTATTGCGGGGGCCCCCGGGGAGCTGTTTTTT. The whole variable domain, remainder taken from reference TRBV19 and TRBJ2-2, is DGGITQSPKYLFRKEGQNVTLSCEQNLNHDAMYWYRQDPGQGLRLIYYSQIVNDFQKGDIAEGYSVSREKKESFPLTVTSAQKNPTAFYLCASSIAGAPGELFFGEGSRLTVL.

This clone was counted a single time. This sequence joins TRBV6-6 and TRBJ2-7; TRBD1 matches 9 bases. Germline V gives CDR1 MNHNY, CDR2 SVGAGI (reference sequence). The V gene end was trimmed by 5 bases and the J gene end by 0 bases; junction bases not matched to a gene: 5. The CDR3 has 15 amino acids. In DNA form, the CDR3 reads TGTGCCAGCAGTCAACAGGGGGCGAGCTCCTACGAGCAGTACTTC. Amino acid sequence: CASSQQGASSYEQYF.

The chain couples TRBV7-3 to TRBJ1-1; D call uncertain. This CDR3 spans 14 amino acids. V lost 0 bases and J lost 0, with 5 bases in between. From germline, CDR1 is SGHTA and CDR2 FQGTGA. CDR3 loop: CASSLTPLNTEAFF. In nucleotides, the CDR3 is TGTGCCAGCAGCTTAACCCCCTTGAACACTGAAGCTTTCTTT.

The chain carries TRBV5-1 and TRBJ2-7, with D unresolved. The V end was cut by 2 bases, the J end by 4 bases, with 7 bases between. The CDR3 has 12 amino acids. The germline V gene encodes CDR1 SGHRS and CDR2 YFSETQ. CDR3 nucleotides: TGCGCCAGCAGCTTCAGTCAGTACGAGCAGTACTTC. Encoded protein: CASSFSQYEQYF.

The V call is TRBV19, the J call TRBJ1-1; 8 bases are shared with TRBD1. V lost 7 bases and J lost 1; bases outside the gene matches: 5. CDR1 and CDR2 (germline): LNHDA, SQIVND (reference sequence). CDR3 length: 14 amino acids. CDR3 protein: CASTTGQANTEAFF. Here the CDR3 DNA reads TGTGCCAGTACCACGGGACAGGCGAACACTGAAGCTTTCTTT. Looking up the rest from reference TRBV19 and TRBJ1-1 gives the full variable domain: DGGITQSPKYLFRKEGQNVTLSCEQNLNHDAMYWYRQDPGQGLRLIYYSQIVNDFQKGDIAEGYSVSREKKESFPLTVTSAQKNPTAFYLCASTTGQANTEAFFGQGTRLTVV.

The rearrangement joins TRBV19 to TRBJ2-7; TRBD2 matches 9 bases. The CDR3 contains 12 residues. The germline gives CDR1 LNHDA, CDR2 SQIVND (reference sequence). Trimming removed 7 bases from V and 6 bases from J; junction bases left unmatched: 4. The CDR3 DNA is TGTGCCAGTACTGCGGGAGGGCCCGAGCAGTACTTC. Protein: CASTAGGPEQYF.

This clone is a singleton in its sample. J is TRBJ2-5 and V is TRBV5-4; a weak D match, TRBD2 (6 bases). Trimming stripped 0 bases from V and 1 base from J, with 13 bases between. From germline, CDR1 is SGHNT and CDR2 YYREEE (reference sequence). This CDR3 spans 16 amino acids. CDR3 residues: CASSLAGGWGQETQYF. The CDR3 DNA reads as TGTGCCAGCAGCTTGGCCGGGGGTTGGGGCCAAGAGACCCAGTACTTC.

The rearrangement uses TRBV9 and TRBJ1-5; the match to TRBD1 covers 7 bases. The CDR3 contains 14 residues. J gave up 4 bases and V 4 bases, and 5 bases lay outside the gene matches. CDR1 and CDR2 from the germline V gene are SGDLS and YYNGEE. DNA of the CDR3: TGTGCCAGCAGCCAGGGACAGCTGAATCAGCCCCAGCATTTT. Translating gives CASSQGQLNQPQHF.

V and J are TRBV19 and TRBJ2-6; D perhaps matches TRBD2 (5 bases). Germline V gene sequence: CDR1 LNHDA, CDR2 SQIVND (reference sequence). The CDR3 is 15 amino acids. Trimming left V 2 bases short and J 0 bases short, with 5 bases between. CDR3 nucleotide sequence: TGTGCCAGTAGTATAACTAGCTCTGGGGCCAACGTCCTGACTTTC. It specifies CASSITSSGANVLTF.

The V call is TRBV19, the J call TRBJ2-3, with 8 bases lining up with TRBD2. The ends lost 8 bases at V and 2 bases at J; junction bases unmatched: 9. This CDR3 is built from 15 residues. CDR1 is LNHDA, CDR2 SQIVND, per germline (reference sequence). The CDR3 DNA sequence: TGTGCCAGTTCCGATTACGGGGGGGCCACAGATACGCAGTATTTT. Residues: CASSDYGGATDTQYF. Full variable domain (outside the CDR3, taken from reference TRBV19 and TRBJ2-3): DGGITQSPKYLFRKEGQNVTLSCEQNLNHDAMYWYRQDPGQGLRLIYYSQIVNDFQKGDIAEGYSVSREKKESFPLTVTSAQKNPTAFYLCASSDYGGATDTQYFGPGTRLTVL.

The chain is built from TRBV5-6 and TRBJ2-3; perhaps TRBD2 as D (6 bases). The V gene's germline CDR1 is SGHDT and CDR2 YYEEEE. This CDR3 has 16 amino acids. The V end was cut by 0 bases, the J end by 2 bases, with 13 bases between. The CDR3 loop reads CASSLESGRYTDTQYF. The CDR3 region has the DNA TGTGCCAGCAGCTTGGAATCCGGGAGATACACAGATACGCAGTATTTT.

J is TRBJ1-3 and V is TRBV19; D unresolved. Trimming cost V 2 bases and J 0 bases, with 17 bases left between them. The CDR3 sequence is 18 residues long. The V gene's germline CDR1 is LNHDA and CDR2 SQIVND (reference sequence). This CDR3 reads CASSILARQPPSGNTIYF. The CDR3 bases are TGTGCCAGTAGTATACTCGCGAGACAACCTCCCTCTGGAAACACCATATATTTT.

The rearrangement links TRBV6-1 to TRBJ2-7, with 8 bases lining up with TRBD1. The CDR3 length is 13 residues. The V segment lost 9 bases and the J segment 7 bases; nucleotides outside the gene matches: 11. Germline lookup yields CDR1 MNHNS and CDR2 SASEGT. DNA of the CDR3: TGTGCCAGTGGGCAGGGGGCACGAGGGGAGCAGTACTTC. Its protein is CASGQGARGEQYF.

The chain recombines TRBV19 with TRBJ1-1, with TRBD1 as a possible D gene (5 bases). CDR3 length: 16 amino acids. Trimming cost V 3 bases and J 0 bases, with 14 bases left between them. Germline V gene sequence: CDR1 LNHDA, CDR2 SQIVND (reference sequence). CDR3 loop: CASSIYLRDMNTEAFF. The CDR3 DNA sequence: TGTGCCAGTAGTATCTACCTCAGGGATATGAACACTGAAGCTTTCTTT.

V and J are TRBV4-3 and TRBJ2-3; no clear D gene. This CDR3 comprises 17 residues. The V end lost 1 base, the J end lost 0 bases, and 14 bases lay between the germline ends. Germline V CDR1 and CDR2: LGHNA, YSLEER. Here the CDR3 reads CASSQVVAGGSTDTQYF. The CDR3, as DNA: TGCGCCAGCAGCCAAGTGGTAGCCGGTGGTAGCACAGATACGCAGTATTTT.

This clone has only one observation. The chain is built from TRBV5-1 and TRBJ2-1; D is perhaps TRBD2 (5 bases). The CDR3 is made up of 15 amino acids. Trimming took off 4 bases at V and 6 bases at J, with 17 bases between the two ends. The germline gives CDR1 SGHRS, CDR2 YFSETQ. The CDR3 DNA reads TGCGCCAGCAGCACTGGGCTAGCAACCCCCAATGAGCAGTTCTTC. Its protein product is CASSTGLATPNEQFF.

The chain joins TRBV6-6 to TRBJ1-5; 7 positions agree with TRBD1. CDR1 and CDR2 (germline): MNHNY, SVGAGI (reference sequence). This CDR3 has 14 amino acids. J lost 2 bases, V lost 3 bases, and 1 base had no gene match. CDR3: CASSYTGGNQPQHF. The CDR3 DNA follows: TGTGCCAGCAGTTATACAGGGGGCAATCAGCCCCAGCATTTT.

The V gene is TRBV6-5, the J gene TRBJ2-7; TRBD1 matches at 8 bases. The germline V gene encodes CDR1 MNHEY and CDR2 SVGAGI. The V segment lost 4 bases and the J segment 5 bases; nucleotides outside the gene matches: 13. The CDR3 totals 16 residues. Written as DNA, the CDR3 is TGTGCCAGCAGTTCCATTCCGGGACAGGCTTCCCACGAGCAGTACTTC. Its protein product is CASSSIPGQASHEQYF.

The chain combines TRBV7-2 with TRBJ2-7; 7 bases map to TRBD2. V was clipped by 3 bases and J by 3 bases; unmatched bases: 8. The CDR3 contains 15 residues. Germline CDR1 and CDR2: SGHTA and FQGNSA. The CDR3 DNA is TGTGCCAGCAGCTTCGTAGCGGGCGCCGACTACGAGCAGTACTTC. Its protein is CASSFVAGADYEQYF.

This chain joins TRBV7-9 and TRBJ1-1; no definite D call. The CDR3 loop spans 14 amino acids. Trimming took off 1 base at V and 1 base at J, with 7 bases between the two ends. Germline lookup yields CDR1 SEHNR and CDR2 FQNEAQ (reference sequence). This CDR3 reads CASSLGVQNTEAFF. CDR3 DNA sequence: TGTGCCAGCAGCTTAGGAGTGCAGAACACTGAAGCTTTCTTT.

The CDR3 here is CASSFSFNSYEQYF. CDR3 DNA: TGTGCCAGCAGTTTTAGCTTTAACTCCTACGAGCAGTACTTC. The J gene is TRBJ2-7, the V gene TRBV27, with D unresolved. CDR1 and CDR2 (germline): MNHEY, SMNVEV (reference sequence). Trimming left V 3 bases short and J 0 bases short, with 9 bases between. This CDR3 has 14 amino acids.